This T cell receptor beta chain was recorded in a study of shared clonotypes between healthy human individuals. The table came from immunoSEQ multiplex PCR; TCRdb's copy has only in-frame clones and leaves some out. The repertoire holds some 1,400,000 clones, with roughly 96% as singletons. The germline CDR1 and CDR2 sequences are ENHRY and SYGVKD. V was pared by 3 bases and J by 9 bases, with 9 bases between. The length of the CDR3 is 12 residues. This TCR came from a young man in good health. V gene TRBV10-3 combines with J gene TRBJ2-1; D uncertain. Sequencing was done on a sample of naive CD4+ T cells sorted from blood. The subset was: CD45RA+ positively selected. CDR3 coding DNA: TGTGCCATCAGTGATGGGGTAATTGAGCAGTTCTTC. Its protein product is CAISDGVIEQFF.